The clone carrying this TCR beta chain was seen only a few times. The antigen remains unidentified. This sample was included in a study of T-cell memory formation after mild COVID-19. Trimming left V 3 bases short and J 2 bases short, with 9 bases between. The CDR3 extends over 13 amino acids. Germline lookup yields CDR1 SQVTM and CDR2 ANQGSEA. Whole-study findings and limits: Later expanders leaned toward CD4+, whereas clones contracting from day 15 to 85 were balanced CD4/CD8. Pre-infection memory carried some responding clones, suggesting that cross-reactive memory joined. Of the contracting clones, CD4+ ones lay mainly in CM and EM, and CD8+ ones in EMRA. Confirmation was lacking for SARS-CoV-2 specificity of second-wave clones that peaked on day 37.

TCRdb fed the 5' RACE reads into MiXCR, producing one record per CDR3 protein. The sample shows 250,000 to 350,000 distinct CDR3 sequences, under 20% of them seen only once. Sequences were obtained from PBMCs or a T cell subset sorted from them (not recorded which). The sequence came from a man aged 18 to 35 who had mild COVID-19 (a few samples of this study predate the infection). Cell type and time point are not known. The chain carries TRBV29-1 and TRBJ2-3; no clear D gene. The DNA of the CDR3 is TGCAGCGTTGACAACTACCACACAGATACGCAGTATTTT. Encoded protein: CSVDNYHTDTQYF.